This TCR beta chain stems from a study of cytomegalovirus exposure and HLA in healthy donors. Study in general: Earlier findings included about 120 million unique TCR beta sequences obtained from 150 million to 200 million T cells. The study's findings and limits: Available immune exposure information was restricted to CMV serostatus only. Some TCR beta chains (164 of them) were listed as cytomegalovirus-associated. Rarity marked most TCR sequences, yet some public TCRs occurred in many donors.

PCR used 60 Vbeta primers and 13 Jbeta primers. Here immunoSEQ multiplex PCR was the method, and the copy in TCRdb shows in-frame clones only, minus some. The sample holds about 210,000 clones; about four fifths are singletons and the top ten take approximately 1.7%. The ends were cut back, 1 base at V and 4 bases at J, with 10 bases in the middle. The V gene's germline CDR1 is MNHNS and CDR2 SASEGT. This CDR3 contains 14 residues. Turning to this clone: Its specificity is not known.

Sequenced material: PBMCs. The chain uses TRBV6-1 and TRBJ1-2; D perhaps matches TRBD1 (5 bases). This receptor was taken from a man aged 35-49 years in good health and CMV-seropositive. The CDR3 sequence: CASSEGPRVYGYTF. CDR3 nucleotide sequence: TGTGCCAGCAGTGAAGGGCCCAGGGTCTATGGCTACACCTTC.